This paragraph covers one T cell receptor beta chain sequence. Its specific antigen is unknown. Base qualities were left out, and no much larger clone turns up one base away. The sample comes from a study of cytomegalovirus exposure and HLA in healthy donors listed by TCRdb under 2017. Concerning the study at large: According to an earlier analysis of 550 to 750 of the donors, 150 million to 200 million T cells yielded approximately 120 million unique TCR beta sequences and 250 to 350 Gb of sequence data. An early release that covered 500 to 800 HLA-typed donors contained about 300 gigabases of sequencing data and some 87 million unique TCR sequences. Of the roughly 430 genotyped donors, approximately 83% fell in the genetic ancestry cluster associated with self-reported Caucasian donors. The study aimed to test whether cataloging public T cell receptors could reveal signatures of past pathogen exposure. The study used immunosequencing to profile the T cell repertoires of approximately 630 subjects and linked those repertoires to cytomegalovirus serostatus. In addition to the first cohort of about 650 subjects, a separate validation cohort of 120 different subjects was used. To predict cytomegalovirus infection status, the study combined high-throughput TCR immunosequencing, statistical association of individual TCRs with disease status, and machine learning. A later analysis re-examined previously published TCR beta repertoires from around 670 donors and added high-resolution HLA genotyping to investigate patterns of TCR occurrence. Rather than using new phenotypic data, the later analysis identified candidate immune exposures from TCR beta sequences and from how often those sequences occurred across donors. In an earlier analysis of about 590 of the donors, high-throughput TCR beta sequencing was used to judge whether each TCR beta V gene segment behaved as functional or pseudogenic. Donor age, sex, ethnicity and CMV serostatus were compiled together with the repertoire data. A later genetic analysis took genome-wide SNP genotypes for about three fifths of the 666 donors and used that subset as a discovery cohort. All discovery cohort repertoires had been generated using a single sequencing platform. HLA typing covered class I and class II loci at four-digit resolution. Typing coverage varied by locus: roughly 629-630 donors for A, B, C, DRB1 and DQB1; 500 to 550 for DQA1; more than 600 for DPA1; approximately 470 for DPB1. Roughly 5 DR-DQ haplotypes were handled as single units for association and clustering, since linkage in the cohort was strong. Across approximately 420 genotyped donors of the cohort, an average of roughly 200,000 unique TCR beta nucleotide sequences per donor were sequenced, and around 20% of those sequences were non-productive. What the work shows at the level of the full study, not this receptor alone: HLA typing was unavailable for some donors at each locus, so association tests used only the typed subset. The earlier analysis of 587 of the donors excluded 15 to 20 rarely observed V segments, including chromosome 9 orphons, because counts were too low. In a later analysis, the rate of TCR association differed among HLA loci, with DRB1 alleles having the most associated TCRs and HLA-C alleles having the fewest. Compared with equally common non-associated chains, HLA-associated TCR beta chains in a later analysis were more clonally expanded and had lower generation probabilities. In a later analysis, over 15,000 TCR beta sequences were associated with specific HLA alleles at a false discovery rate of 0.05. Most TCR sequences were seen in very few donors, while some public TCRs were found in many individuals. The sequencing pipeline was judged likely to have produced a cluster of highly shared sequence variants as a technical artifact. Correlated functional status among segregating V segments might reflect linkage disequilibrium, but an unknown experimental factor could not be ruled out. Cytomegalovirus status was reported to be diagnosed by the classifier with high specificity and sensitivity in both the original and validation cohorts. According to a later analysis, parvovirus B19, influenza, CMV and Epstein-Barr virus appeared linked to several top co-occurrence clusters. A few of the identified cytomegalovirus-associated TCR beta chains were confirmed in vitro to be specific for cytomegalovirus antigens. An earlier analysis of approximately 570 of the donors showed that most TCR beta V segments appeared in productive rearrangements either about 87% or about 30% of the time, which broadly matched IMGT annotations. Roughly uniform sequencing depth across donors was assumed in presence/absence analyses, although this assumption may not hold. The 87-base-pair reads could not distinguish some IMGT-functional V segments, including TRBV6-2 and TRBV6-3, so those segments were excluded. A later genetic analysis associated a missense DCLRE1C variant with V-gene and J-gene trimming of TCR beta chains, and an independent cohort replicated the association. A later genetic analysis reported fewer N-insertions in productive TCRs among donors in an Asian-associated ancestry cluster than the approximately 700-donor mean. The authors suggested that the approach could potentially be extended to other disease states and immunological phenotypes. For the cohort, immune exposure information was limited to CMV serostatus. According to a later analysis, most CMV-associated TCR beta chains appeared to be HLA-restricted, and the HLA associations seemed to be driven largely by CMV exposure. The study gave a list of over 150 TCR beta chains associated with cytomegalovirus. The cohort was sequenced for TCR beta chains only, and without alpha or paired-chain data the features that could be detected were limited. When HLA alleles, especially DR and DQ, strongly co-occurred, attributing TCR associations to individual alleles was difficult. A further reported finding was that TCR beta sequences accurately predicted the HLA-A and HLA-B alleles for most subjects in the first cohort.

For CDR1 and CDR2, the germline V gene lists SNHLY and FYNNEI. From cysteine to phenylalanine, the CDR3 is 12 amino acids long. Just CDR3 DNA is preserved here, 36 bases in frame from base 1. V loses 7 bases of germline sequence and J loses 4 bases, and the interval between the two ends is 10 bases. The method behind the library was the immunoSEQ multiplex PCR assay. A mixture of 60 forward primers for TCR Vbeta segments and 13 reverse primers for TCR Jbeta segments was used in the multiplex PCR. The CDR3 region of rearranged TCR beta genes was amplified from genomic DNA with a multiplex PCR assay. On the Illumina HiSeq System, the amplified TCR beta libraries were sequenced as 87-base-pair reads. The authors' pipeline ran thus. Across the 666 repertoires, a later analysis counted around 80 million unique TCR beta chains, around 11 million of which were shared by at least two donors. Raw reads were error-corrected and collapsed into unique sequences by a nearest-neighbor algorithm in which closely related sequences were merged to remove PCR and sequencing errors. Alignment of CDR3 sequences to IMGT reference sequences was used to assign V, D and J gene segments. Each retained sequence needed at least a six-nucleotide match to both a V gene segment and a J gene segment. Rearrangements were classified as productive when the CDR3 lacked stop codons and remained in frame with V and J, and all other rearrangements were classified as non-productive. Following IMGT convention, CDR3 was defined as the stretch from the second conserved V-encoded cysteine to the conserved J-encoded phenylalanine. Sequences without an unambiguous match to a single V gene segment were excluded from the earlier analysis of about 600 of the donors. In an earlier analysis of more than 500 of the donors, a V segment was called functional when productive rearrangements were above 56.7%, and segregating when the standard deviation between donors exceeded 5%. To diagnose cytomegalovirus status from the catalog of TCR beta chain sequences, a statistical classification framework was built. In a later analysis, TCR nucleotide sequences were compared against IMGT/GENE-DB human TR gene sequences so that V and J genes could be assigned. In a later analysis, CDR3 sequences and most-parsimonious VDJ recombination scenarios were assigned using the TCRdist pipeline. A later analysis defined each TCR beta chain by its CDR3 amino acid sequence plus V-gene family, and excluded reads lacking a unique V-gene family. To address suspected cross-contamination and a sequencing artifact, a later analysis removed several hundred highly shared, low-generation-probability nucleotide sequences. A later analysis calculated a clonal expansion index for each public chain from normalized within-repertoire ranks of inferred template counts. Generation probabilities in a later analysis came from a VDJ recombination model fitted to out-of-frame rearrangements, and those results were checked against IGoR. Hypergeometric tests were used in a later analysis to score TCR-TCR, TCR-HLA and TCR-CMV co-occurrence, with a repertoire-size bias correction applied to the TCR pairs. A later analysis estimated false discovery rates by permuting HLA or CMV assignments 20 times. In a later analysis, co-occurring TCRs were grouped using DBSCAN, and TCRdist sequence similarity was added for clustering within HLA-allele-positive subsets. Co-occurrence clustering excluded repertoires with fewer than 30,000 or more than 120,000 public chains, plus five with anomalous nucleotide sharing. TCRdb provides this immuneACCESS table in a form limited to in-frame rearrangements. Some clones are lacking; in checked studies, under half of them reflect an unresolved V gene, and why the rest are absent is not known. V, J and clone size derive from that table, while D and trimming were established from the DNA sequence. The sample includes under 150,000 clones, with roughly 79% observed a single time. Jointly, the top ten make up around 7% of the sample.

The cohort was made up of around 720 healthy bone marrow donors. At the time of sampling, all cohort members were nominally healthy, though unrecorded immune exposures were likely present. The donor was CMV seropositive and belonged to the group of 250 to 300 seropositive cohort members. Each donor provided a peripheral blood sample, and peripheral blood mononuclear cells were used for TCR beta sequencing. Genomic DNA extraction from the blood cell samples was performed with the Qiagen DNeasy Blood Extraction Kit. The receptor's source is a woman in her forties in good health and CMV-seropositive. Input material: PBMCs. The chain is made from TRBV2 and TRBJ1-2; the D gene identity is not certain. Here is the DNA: TGTGCCAGCACCGTTCAACTCTATGGCTACACCTTC. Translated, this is CASTVQLYGYTF.